Reported below is one T cell receptor (beta chain). Produced via immunoSEQ multiplex PCR; TCRdb's table is partial and in-frame only. The table has some 250,000 clones, around four fifths seen once. This sample is drawn from a study of blood T cell repertoires in COVID-19. The overall study: Acute and convalescent COVID-19 samples came from the United States, Italy and Spain.

The CDR3 has 14 residues. The origin of this receptor is a man older than 75 with acute or convalescent COVID-19. The J gene is TRBJ2-7, the V gene TRBV21-1; TRBD2, the table's D call, was not compared with the DNA. TRBV21-1 constitutes a pseudogene. Input material: peripheral blood. CDR3: CASSLRDSPYEQYF. The CDR3 DNA follows: TGTGCCAGCAGCCTCCGGGACTCCCCCTACGAGCAGTACTTC.